The T cell receptor (beta chain) under discussion was sequenced for a study of cytomegalovirus exposure and HLA in healthy donors. This CDR3 has 11 amino acids. Per germline, CDR1 DFQATT and CDR2 SNEGSKA (reference sequence). Trimming shortened V by 3 bases and J by 5 bases, and 7 bases separated the two germline ends. The primer mix had 60 Vbeta and 13 Jbeta primers. The assay was immunoSEQ multiplex PCR, and TCRdb's table has in-frame clones only and misses some. The sample has about 170,000 clones, approximately 84% seen once. The study, taken as a whole, reports: The authors later linked a missense DCLRE1C variant to TCR beta V- and J-gene trimming. A later analysis reportedly identified an Asian-associated ancestry cluster as carrying fewer N-insertions than the 666-donor mean.

This clone was counted a single time. Antigen: not known. Other DNA sequences within the sample encode an identical CDR3. The sequence came from a man under 40 in good health and CMV-seropositive. The source material was PBMCs. The rearrangement links TRBV20-1 to TRBJ2-5; D uncertain. CDR3 amino acids: CSASGEETQYF. DNA for the CDR3: TGCAGTGCTAGTGGTGAGGAGACCCAGTACTTC.